These 30 T cell receptor beta chains came from one sample sequenced in a study of OX40 agonist ivuxolimab in advanced cancers. Measured with immunoSEQ multiplex PCR; TCRdb has only the in-frame clones, and not every one. The profile shows tens of thousands of clones, around 82% of them singletons. Sequenced material: CD4+ or CD8+ T cells sorted from blood, taken in a trial of the OX40 agonist ivuxolimab. The receptors were gathered from an adult with an advanced solid tumor such as melanoma, head and neck, liver or kidney cancer.

The chain joins TRBV15 to TRBJ2-4; perhaps TRBD1 as D (5 bases). CDR1 and CDR2 (germline): LNHNV, YYDKDF (reference sequence). Trimming removed 1 base from V and 4 bases from J, with 8 bases in between. The CDR3 loop spans 14 amino acids. The CDR3: CATSRGQLKNIQYF. In DNA form, the CDR3 reads TGTGCCACCAGCAGAGGACAGTTAAAAAACATTCAGTACTTC.

The CDR3 reads CASSVVRSNQPQHF. In nucleotides, the CDR3 is TGTGCCAGCAGTGTGGTACGGAGCAATCAGCCCCAGCATTTT. The chain joins TRBV2 to TRBJ1-5, with D hard to call. This CDR3 has 14 residues. Trimming pared 4 bases from V and 1 base from J, leaving 8 bases between. The germline gives CDR1 SNHLY, CDR2 FYNNEI.

The chain uses TRBV4-2 and TRBJ2-1; D is possibly TRBD1 or TRBD2 (6 bases each). Trimming left V 5 bases short and J 4 bases short, with 9 bases between. Germline values: CDR1 LGHNA, CDR2 YNFKEQ. The CDR3 spans 13 residues. In DNA, the CDR3 is TGTGCCAGCAGCGGGGGGCCATACAATGAGCAGTTCTTC. Translating gives CASSGGPYNEQFF.

In the case of this clone: Mismatch with germline at one junction end may stem from a read error. V and J are TRBV10-3 and TRBJ1-6; 11 positions match TRBD1. Germline V gene lookup returns CDR1 ENHRY and CDR2 SYGVKD. This CDR3 contains 14 residues. The CDR3, as DNA: TGTGCCATCACCCGGGACAGGGGGAATTCACCCCCCCACTTT. Amino acid sequence: CAITRDRGNSPPHF.

This clone has just a few counts. The chain links TRBV5-6 to TRBJ2-5; 7 bases line up with TRBD1. The V gene's germline CDR1 is SGHDT and CDR2 YYEEEE. The CDR3 spans 13 residues. V dropped 4 bases and J dropped 3; count of bases not matched to a gene: 3. CDR3 amino acids: CASSTGTEETQYF. CDR3 DNA: TGTGCCAGCAGCACTGGGACAGAAGAGACCCAGTACTTC.

The chain is built from TRBV7-9 and TRBJ1-1; D remains unclear. Germline values: CDR1 SEHNR, CDR2 FQNEAQ (reference sequence). CDR3 size: 14 residues. Trimming pared 5 bases from V and 3 bases from J, leaving 13 bases between. CDR3 sequence: CASSPQVTHTEAFF. DNA of the CDR3: TGTGCCAGCAGCCCCCAAGTTACCCACACTGAAGCTTTCTTT.

The V and J genes are TRBV19 and TRBJ2-3; perhaps D is TRBD1 or TRBD2 (5 bases each). This CDR3 has 16 amino acids. The germline CDR1 and CDR2 sequences are LNHDA and SQIVND (reference sequence). The V and J ends lost 4 bases and 3 bases respectively, with 17 bases between them. CDR3 region: CASSTPGSRSTDTQYF. The CDR3 region has the DNA TGTGCCAGTAGTACACCAGGGAGTCGGAGTACAGATACGCAGTATTTT.

The CDR3 loop is CASRAPGGPNQPQHF. CDR3 sequence (DNA): TGTGCCAGCAGAGCCCCAGGGGGCCCCAATCAGCCCCAGCATTTT. This rearrangement joins TRBV6-5 to TRBJ1-5; TRBD1 aligns across 8 bases. V was pared by 6 bases and J by 3 bases, with 7 bases of the junction left unmatched. CDR1 is MNHEY, CDR2 SVGAGI, per germline. The CDR3 runs 15 residues.

The chain joins TRBV29-1 to TRBJ2-5, with unresolved D. Germline values: CDR1 SQVTM, CDR2 ANQGSEA. The V end was cut by 7 bases, the J end by 2 bases, with 17 bases between. This CDR3 spans 14 amino acids. CDR3 residues: CSATAPQLQETQYF. Here the CDR3 DNA reads TGCAGCGCAACCGCCCCACAGTTACAAGAGACCCAGTACTTC.

The J gene is TRBJ2-3, the V gene TRBV28; TRBD2 matches at 12 bases. The CDR3 covers 20 residues. V was clipped by 3 bases and J by 3 bases; unmatched bases: 16. The V gene's germline CDR1 is MDHEN and CDR2 SYDVKM. CDR3 DNA: TGTGCCAGCAGTTTTGCCCGATGGAGGACTAGCGGGATCGGGACAGATACGCAGTATTTT. Translating gives CASSFARWRTSGIGTDTQYF.

This clone was observed once. One end of the junction does not line up with germline, which may come from a read error. The DNA of the CDR3 is TGTGCCAGCAGTTACGGGGGCCGAAGTTGGGCCTTC. Protein: CASSYGGRSWAF. V is TRBV6-5 and J is TRBJ2-4, with D possibly being TRBD1 (6 bases). Germline V gene sequence: CDR1 MNHEY, CDR2 SVGAGI. The CDR3 has 12 residues.

The chain employs TRBV19 and TRBJ2-1, with TRBD2 matching over 14 bases. There are 17 residues in the CDR3. Per germline, CDR1 LNHDA and CDR2 SQIVND (reference sequence). The CDR3 sequence: CAQTSGTSGRTYNEQFF. The DNA for the CDR3 is TGTGCTCAAACTAGTGGGACTAGCGGGAGAACCTACAATGAGCAGTTCTTC.

The V call is TRBV6-5, the J call TRBJ2-3; unclear D gene. The germline V and J ends were trimmed by 6 bases and 4 bases, with 8 bases remaining between them. Germline V gives CDR1 MNHEY, CDR2 SVGAGI. CDR3 length: 12 residues. In DNA, the CDR3 is TGTGCCAGCAGCCCCGACGCAGATACGCAGTATTTT. Residues: CASSPDADTQYF.

The chain links TRBV7-9 to TRBJ2-2; 8 bases map to TRBD2. Germline CDR1 SEHNR, CDR2 FQNEAQ (reference sequence). This CDR3 region has 15 residues. V trimming: 5 bases; J trimming: 5 bases; junction bases outside the gene matches: 7. For the CDR3, the DNA is TGTGCCAGCAGCCGCGGTTCTAGCGGGACCGGGGAGCTGTTTTTT. Protein sequence: CASSRGSSGTGELFF. The full variable domain, rest sourced from reference TRBV7-9 and TRBJ2-2, is DTGVSQNPRHKITKRGQNVTFRCDPISEHNRLYWYRQTLGQGPEFLTYFQNEAQLEKSRLLSDRFSAERPKGSFSTLEIQRTEQGDSAMYLCASSRGSSGTGELFFGEGSRLTVL.

This clone was observed a few times. The V and J genes are TRBV20-1 and TRBJ1-2, with no clear D. CDR1 is DFQATT and CDR2 is SNEGSKA in the germline V gene (reference sequence). The CDR3 is 11 amino acids. V was trimmed by 5 bases and J by 3 bases, leaving 7 bases between them. CDR3 sequence: CSAGEHYGYTF. In DNA, the CDR3 is TGCAGTGCTGGCGAGCACTATGGCTACACCTTC.

The CDR3 region is CPGSARTGGLSGENTEAFF. For the CDR3, the DNA is TGTCCTGGGAGCGCAAGAACAGGGGGCCTGTCGGGGGAGAACACTGAAGCTTTCTTT. The chain has TRBV22-1 and TRBJ1-1; the table names TRBD1, a call not compared with the DNA. TRBV22-1 is a known pseudogene. CDR3 length: 19 residues.

The rearrangement uses TRBV6-6 and TRBJ2-3, with D perhaps matching TRBD2 (6 bases). There are 14 residues in the CDR3. The ends were cut back, 6 bases at V and 5 bases at J, with 15 bases in the middle. Germline V gene sequence: CDR1 MNHNY, CDR2 SVGAGI (reference sequence). CDR3: CASSPRGVGDTQYF. The CDR3 region has the DNA TGTGCCAGCAGCCCCCGCGGGGTCGGAGATACGCAGTATTTT.

CDR3 DNA: TGTGCCAGCAGCTCACCCCCGGGACAGGGAAACTATGGCTACACCTTC. Amino acids: CASSSPPGQGNYGYTF. V gene TRBV9 combines with J gene TRBJ1-2, with 9 bases aligning to TRBD1. Germline values: CDR1 SGDLS, CDR2 YYNGEE. CDR3 length equals 16 residues. The V gene end was trimmed by 4 bases and the J gene end by 2 bases; junction bases not matched to a gene: 9.

Only a few counts were recorded for this clone. The chain recombines TRBV19 with TRBJ1-1; 7 bases match TRBD1. The ends lost 10 bases at V and 1 base at J; junction bases unmatched: 6. The CDR3 contains 13 residues. Germline CDR1 LNHDA, CDR2 SQIVND (reference sequence). The CDR3 bases are TGTGCCACCCTGGACAGGCAGAACACTGAAGCTTTCTTT. Its protein product is CATLDRQNTEAFF.

The CDR3 protein is CASSLEGQGASEQYF. DNA of the CDR3: TGTGCCAGCAGCTTAGAAGGACAGGGGGCGAGCGAGCAGTACTTC. The rearrangement joins TRBV7-2 to TRBJ2-7; the match to TRBD1 covers 11 bases. Germline V lookup: CDR1 SGHTA, CDR2 FQGNSA. V lost 1 base to trimming and J lost 6 bases; unmatched junction nucleotides: 5. The CDR3 spans 15 residues.

V and J are TRBV9 and TRBJ2-3, with TRBD1 as a possible D gene (6 bases). Between the trimmed V and J ends, which lost 4 bases and 1 base, there was a span of 16 bases. Germline assignment: CDR1 SGDLS and CDR2 YYNGEE. CDR3 length: 16 amino acids. The DNA for the CDR3 is TGTGCCAGCAGCAAACACAGGGTGTCAGGCACAGATACGCAGTATTTT. Its protein is CASSKHRVSGTDTQYF. Drawing the rest from reference TRBV9 and TRBJ2-3, the complete variable domain is DSGVTQTPKHLITATGQRVTLRCSPRSGDLSVYWYQQSLDQGLQFLIQYYNGEERAKGNILERFSAQQFPDLHSELNLSSLELGDSALYFCASSKHRVSGTDTQYFGPGTRLTVL.

The V call is TRBV6-1, the J call TRBJ2-1; 8 nucleotides align to TRBD1. Germline CDR1 MNHNS, CDR2 SASEGT. J gave up 6 bases and V 6 bases, and 1 base lay outside the gene matches. The CDR3 length is 12 residues. The CDR3 DNA sequence: TGTGCCAGCAGAACAGGGGGCAATGAGCAGTTCTTC. As protein: CASRTGGNEQFF.

This clone came up a few times. V usage is TRBV28 and J usage is TRBJ1-5; possibly TRBD1 for D (6 bases). V lost 5 bases and J 4 bases, leaving 12 bases between the germline ends. The CDR3 sequence is 14 residues long. CDR1 is MDHEN, CDR2 SYDVKM, per germline. The CDR3 protein is CASSAGTLNQPQHF. CDR3 nucleotide sequence: TGTGCCAGCAGTGCCGGGACACTAAATCAGCCCCAGCATTTT.

J is TRBJ1-3 and V is TRBV6-1; no reliable D call. Germline CDR1 is MNHNS and CDR2 is SASEGT. V dropped 6 bases and J dropped 0 bases, with 12 bases sitting between them. This CDR3 spans 15 amino acids. CDR3 nucleotide sequence: TGTGCCAGCAGCGAGCACCAGTACTCTGGAAACACCATATATTTT. Translating it yields CASSEHQYSGNTIYF.

The J gene is TRBJ2-7, the V gene TRBV7-8; 7 bases align to TRBD2. V lost 1 base, J lost 2 bases, and 5 bases stayed unmatched. The CDR3 totals 15 residues. In germline, CDR1 is SGHVS, CDR2 FQNEAQ. The CDR3 here is CASSLVFGTTYEQYF. CDR3 sequence (DNA): TGTGCCAGCAGCTTAGTTTTCGGGACTACCTACGAGCAGTACTTC.

The rearrangement links TRBV28 to TRBJ2-2, with D unresolved. Germline V CDR1 and CDR2: MDHEN, SYDVKM. The CDR3 consists of 14 residues. V lost 6 bases and J 2 bases, leaving 10 bases between the germline ends. The CDR3 sequence: CASRRAINTGELFF. CDR3 bases: TGTGCCAGCAGAAGGGCCATAAACACCGGGGAGCTGTTTTTT. Looking up the rest from reference TRBV28 and TRBJ2-2 gives the full variable domain: DVKVTQSSRYLVKRTGEKVFLECVQDMDHENMFWYRQDPGLGLRLIYFSYDVKMKEKGDIPEGYSVSREKKERFSLILESASTNQTSMYLCASRRAINTGELFFGEGSRLTVL.

The rearrangement joins TRBV7-2 to TRBJ1-1, with TRBD1 matching over 9 bases. The germline gives CDR1 SGHTA, CDR2 FQGNSA. Trimming cost V 5 bases and J 6 bases; bases outside gene matches: 10. This CDR3 is 15 amino acids long. The CDR3 region is CASSLLQGASPEAFF. DNA of the CDR3: TGTGCCAGCAGCCTACTACAGGGGGCTTCGCCTGAAGCTTTCTTT.

The chain recombines TRBV7-3 with TRBJ2-5; 10 nucleotides match TRBD1. The CDR3 is 16 amino acids. Germline V gives CDR1 SGHTA, CDR2 FQGTGA. V dropped 1 base and J dropped 5; count of bases not matched to a gene: 7. The CDR3 sequence: CASSLNSPGQGETQYF. The CDR3 DNA sequence: TGTGCCAGCAGCTTAAACAGCCCGGGACAGGGGGAGACCCAGTACTTC.

The chain is built from TRBV7-2 and TRBJ2-1; possible D gene TRBD1, 5 bases. The CDR3 covers 13 residues. CDR1 SGHTA and CDR2 FQGNSA come from the germline V gene. V lost 5 bases and J lost 9, with 14 bases in between. The CDR3 DNA sequence: TGTGCCAGCAGCGTACAGGATCGAGTTGAGCAGTTCTTC. Its translation: CASSVQDRVEQFF.

The V and J genes are TRBV5-1 and TRBJ2-3; the match to TRBD2 covers 13 bases. CDR1 SGHRS and CDR2 YFSETQ come from the germline V gene. V lost 4 bases, J lost 4 bases, and 6 bases stayed unmatched. The CDR3 length is 16 residues. The chain's CDR3 is CASSVGTSGTADTQYF. The DNA for the CDR3 is TGCGCCAGCAGCGTTGGGACTAGCGGGACGGCAGATACGCAGTATTTT.